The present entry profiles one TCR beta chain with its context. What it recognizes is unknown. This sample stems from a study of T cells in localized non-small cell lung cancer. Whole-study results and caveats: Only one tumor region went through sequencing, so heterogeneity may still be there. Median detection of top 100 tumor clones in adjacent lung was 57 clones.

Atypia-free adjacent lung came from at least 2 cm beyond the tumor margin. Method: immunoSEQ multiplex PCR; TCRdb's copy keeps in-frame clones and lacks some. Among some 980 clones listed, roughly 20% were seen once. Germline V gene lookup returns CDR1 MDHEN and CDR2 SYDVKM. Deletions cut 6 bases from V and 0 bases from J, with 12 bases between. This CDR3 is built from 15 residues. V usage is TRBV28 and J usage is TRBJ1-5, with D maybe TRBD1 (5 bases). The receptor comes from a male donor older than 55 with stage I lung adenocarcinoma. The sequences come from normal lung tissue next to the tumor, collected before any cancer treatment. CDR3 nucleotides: TGTGCCAGCAGATCAACAGGTTATAGCAATCAGCCCCAGCATTTT. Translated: CASRSTGYSNQPQHF.